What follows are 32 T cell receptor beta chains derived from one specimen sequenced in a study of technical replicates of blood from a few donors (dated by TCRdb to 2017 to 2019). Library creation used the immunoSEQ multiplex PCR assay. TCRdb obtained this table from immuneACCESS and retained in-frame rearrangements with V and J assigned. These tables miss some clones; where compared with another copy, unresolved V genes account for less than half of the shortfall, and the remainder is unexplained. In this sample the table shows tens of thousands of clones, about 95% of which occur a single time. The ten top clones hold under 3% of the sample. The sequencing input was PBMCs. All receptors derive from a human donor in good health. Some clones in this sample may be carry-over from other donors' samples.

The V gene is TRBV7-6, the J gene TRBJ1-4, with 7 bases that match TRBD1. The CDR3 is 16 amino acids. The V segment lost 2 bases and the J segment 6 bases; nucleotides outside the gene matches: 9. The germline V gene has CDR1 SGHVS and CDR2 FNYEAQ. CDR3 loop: CASSLQWGQLDEKLFF. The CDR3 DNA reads TGTGCCAGCAGCTTACAATGGGGACAGTTGGATGAAAAACTGTTTTTT.

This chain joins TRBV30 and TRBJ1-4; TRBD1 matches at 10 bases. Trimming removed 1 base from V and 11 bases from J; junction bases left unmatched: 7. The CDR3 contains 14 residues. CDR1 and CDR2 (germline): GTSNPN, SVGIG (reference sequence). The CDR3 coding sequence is TGTGCCTGGAGTGCCGACAGGGGGCTCGGGAAACTGTTTTTT. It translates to CAWSADRGLGKLFF.

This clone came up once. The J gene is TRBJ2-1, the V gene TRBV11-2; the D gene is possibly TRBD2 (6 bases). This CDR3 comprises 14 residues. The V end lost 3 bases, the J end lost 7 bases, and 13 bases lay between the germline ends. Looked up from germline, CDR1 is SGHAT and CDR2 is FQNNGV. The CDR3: CASSFPGGSNEQFF. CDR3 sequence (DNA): TGTGCCAGCAGCTTCCCCGGGGGTTCGAATGAGCAGTTCTTC.

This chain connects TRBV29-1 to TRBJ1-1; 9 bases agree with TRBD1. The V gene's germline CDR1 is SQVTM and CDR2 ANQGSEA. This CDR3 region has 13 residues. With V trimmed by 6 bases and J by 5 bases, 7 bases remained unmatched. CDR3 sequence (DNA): TGCAGCGTCAGGACAGGGGTAGGTACTGAAGCTTTCTTT. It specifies CSVRTGVGTEAFF.

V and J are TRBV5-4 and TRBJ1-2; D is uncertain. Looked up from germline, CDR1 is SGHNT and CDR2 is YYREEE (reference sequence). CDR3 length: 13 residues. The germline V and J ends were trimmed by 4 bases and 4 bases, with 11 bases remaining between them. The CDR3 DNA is TGTGCCAGCAGCACGAGGTCTATCTATGGCTACACCTTC. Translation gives CASSTRSIYGYTF.

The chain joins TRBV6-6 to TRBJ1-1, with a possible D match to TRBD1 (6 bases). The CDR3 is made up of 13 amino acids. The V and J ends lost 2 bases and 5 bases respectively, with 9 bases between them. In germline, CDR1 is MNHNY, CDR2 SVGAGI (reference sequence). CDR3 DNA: TGTGCCAGCAGTTACGATAGGGGGACTGAAGCTTTCTTT. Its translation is CASSYDRGTEAFF.

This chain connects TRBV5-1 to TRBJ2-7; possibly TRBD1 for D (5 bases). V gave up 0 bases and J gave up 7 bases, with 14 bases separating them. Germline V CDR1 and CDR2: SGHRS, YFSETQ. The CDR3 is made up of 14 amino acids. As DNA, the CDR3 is TGCGCCAGCAGCTTGGCGGGTTCCAAGGGGGAGCAGTACTTC. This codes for CASSLAGSKGEQYF.

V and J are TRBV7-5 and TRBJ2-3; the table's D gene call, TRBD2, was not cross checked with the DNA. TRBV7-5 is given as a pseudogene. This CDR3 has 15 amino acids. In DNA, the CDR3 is TGTGCCAGAAGCTTTCAGCGTTCCTGCACAGATACGCAGTATTTT. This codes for CARSFQRSCTDTQYF.

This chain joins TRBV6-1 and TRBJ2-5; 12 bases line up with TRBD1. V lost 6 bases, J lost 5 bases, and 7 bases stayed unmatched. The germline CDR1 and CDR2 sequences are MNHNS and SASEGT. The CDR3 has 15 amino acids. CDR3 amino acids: CASSQGQGAWETQYF. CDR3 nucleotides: TGTGCCAGCAGCCAGGGACAGGGGGCCTGGGAGACCCAGTACTTC.

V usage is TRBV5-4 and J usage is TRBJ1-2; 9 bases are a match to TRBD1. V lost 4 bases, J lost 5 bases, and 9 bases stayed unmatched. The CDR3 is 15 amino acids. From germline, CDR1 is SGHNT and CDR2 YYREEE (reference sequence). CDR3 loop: CASSISGTGMYGYTF. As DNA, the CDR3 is TGTGCCAGCAGCATCTCCGGGACAGGGATGTATGGCTACACCTTC.

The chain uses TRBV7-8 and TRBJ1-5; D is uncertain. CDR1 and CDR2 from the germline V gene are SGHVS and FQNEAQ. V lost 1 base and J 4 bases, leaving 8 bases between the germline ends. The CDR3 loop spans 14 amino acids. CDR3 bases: TGTGCCAGCAGCTTAGTACACGGGAATCAGCCCCAGCATTTT. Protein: CASSLVHGNQPQHF.

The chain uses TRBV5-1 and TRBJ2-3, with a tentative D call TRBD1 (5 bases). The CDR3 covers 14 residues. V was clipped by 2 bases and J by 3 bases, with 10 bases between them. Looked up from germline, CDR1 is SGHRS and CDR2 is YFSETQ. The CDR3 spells CASSFSPGTDTQYF. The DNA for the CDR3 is TGCGCCAGCAGCTTCTCTCCAGGGACAGATACGCAGTATTTT.

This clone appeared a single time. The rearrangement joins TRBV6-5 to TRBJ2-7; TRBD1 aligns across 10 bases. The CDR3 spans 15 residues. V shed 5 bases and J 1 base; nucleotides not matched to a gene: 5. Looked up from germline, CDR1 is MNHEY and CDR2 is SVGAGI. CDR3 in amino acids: CASSLRDRGSYEQYF. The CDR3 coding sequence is TGTGCCAGCAGTCTCCGGGACAGGGGTTCCTACGAGCAGTACTTC.

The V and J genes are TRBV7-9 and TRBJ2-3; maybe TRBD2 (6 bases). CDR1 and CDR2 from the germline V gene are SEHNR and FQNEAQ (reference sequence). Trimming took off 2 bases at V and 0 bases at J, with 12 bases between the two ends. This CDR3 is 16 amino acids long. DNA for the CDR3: TGTGCCAGCAGCTTAATTGGGAGGATGAGCACAGATACGCAGTATTTT. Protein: CASSLIGRMSTDTQYF. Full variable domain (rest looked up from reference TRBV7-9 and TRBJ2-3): DTGVSQNPRHKITKRGQNVTFRCDPISEHNRLYWYRQTLGQGPEFLTYFQNEAQLEKSRLLSDRFSAERPKGSFSTLEIQRTEQGDSAMYLCASSLIGRMSTDTQYFGPGTRLTVL.

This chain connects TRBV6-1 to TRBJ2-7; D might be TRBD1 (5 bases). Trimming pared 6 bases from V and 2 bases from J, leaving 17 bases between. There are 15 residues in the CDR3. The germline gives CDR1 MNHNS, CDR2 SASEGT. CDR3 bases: TGTGCCAGCAGGACAGAACGGATTCGAACCTACGAGCAGTACTTC. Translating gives CASRTERIRTYEQYF.

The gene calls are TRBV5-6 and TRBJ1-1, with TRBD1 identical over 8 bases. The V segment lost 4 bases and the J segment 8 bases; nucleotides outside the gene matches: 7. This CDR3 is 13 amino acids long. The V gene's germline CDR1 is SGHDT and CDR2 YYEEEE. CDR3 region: CASSRQGPGEAFF. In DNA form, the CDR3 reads TGTGCCAGCAGCCGACAGGGGCCGGGGGAAGCTTTCTTT.

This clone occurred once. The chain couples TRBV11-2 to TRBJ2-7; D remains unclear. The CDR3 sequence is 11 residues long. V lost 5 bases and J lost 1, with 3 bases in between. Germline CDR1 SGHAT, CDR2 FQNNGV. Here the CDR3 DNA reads TGTGCCAGCAGCCAATCCTACGAGCAGTACTTC. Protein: CASSQSYEQYF.

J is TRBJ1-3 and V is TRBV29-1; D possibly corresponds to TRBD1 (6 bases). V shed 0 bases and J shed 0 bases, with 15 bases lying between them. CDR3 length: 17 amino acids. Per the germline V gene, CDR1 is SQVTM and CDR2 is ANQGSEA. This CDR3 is CSVEDLGVDSSGNTIYF. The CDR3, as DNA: TGCAGCGTTGAAGATCTAGGAGTGGACAGCTCTGGAAACACCATATATTTT.

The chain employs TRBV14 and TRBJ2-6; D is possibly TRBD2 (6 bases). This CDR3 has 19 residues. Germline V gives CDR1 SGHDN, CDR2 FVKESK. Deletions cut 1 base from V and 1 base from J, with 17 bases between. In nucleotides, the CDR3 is TGTGCCAGCAGCCAAGTAAAGAAGGGCAGCGGGTCTGGGGCCAACGTCCTGACTTTC. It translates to CASSQVKKGSGSGANVLTF.

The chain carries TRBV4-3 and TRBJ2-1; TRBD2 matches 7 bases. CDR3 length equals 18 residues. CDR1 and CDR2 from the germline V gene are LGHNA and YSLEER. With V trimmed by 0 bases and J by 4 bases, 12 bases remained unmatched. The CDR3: CASSQEGGLATEYNEQFF. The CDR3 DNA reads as TGCGCCAGCAGCCAAGAGGGAGGGCTAGCGACCGAATACAATGAGCAGTTCTTC.

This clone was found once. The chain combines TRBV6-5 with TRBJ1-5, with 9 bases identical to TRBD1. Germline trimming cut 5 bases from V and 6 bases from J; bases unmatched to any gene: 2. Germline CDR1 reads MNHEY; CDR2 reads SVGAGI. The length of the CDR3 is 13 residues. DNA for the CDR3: TGTGCCAGCAGTCGGGACAGGGCTCAGCCCCAGCATTTT. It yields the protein CASSRDRAQPQHF.

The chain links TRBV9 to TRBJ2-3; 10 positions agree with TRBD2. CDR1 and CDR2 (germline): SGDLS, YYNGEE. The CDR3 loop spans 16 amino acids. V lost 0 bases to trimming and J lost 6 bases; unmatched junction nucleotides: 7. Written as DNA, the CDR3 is TGTGCCAGCAGCGTAGGTCTAGCGGGGGCCGGGGATACGCAGTATTTT. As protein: CASSVGLAGAGDTQYF.

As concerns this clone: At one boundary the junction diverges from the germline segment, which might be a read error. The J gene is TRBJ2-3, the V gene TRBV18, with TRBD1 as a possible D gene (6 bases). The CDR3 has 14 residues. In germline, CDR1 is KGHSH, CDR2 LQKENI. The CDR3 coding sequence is TGTGCCAACTCACAGGCAGGGGTCGCAGATACGCAGTATTTT. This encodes CANSQAGVADTQYF.

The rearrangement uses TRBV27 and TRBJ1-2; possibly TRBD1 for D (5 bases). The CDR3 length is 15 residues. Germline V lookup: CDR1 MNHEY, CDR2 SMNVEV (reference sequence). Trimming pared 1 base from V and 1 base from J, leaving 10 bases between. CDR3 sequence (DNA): TGTGCCAGCAGTTTATTTCAGGGTAATAACTATGGCTACACCTTC. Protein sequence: CASSLFQGNNYGYTF.

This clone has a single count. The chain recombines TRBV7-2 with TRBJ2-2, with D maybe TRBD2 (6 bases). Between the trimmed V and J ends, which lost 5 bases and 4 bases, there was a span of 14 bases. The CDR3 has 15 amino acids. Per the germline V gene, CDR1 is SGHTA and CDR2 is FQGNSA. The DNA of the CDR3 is TGTGCCAGCAGCCCCCGGGGGTTTGGCACCGGGGAGCTGTTTTTT. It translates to CASSPRGFGTGELFF.

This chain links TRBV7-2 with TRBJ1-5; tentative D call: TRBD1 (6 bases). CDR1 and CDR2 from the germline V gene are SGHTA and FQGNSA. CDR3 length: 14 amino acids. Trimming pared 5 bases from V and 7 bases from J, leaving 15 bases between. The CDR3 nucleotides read TGTGCCAGCAGCCGCCACAGGGATGGACAGCCCCAGCATTTT. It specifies CASSRHRDGQPQHF.

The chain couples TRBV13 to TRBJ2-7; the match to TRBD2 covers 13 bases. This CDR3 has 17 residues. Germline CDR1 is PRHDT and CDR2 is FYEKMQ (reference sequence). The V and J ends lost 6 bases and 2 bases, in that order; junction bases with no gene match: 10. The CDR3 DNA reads TGTGCCAGCAGTCGGGCCGGGACTAGCGGGACCCCCTACGAGCAGTACTTC. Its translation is CASSRAGTSGTPYEQYF.

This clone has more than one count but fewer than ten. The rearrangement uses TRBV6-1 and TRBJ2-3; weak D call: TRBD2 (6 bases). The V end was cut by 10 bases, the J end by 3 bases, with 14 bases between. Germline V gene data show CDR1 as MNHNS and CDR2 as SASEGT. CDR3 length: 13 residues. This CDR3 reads CAIQPRETDTQYF. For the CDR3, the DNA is TGTGCCATACAACCCCGGGAGACAGATACGCAGTATTTT.

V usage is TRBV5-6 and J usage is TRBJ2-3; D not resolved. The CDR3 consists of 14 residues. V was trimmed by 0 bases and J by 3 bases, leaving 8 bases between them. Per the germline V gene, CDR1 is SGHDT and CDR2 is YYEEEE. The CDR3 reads CASSLVGRTDTQYF. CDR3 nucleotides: TGTGCCAGCAGCTTGGTGGGCAGGACAGATACGCAGTATTTT.

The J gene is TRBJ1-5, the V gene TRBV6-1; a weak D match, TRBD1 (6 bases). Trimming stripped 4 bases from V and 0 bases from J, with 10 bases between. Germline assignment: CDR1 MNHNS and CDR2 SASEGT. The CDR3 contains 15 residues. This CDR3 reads CASSVKGDSNQPQHF. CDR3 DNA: TGTGCCAGCAGTGTGAAGGGGGATAGCAATCAGCCCCAGCATTTT.

The CDR3: CASTKGGDEQYF. The CDR3 region has the DNA TGTGCCAGCACAAAAGGGGGTGACGAGCAGTACTTC. V and J are TRBV2 and TRBJ2-7; the D gene is possibly TRBD1 (6 bases). V lost 7 bases and J lost 5, with 12 bases in between. This CDR3 has 12 residues. Germline loops: CDR1 SNHLY, CDR2 FYNNEI. The full variable domain, in which reference TRBV2 and TRBJ2-7 provide the parts outside the CDR3, is EPEVTQTPSHQVTQMGQEVILRCVPISNHLYFYWYRQILGQKVEFLVSFYNNEISEKSEIFDDQFSVERPDGSNFTLKIRSTKLEDSAMYFCASTKGGDEQYFGPGTRLTVT.

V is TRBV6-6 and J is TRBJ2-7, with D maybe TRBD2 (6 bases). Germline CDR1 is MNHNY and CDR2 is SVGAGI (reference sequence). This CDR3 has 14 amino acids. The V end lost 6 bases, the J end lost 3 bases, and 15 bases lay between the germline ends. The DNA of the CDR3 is TGTGCCAGCAGACAGCAGGGACTCGGCTACGAGCAGTACTTC. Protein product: CASRQQGLGYEQYF.